This T cell receptor (beta chain) was recorded in a study of cytomegalovirus exposure and HLA in healthy donors. Regarding the study as a whole: According to reports, the classifier identified cytomegalovirus status with high specificity and sensitivity. In a later analysis, several top co-occurrence clusters appeared linked to parvovirus B19, influenza, CMV and Epstein-Barr virus.

This clone has just a few counts. Its specificity is unknown. The PCR ran on 60 Vbeta and 13 Jbeta primers. TCRdb's table, derived via immunoSEQ multiplex PCR, lists solely in-frame clones and lacks some. Of more than 95,000 clones listed, roughly 79% were seen once; the top ten hold roughly 6%. With 7 bases removed from V and 14 bases from J, the gap between germline ends came to 19 bases. Germline CDR1 reads MNHNY; CDR2 reads SVGAGI (reference sequence). This CDR3 contains 12 residues. The sample comprised PBMCs. The sequence was obtained from a man in his fifties or sixties in good health and CMV-seropositive. V gene TRBV6-6 combines with J gene TRBJ2-3; possibly TRBD2 for D (5 bases). CDR3 region: CASKSPEDRGYF. The CDR3 region has the DNA TGTGCCAGCAAATCTCCGGAGGATCGGGGGTATTTT.